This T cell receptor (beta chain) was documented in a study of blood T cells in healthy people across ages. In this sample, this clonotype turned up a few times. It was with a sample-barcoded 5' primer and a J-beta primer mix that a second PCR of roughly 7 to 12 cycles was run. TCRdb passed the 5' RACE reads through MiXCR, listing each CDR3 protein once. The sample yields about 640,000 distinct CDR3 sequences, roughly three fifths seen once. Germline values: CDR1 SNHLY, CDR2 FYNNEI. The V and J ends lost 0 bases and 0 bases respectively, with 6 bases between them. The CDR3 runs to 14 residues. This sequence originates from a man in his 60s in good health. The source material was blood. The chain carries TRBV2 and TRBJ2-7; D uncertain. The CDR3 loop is CASSEAGFSYEQYF. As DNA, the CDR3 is TGTGCCAGCAGTGAAGCGGGGTTCTCCTACGAGCAGTACTTC. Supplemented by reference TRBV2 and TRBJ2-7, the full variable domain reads EPEVTQTPSHQVTQMGQEVILRCVPISNHLYFYWYRQILGQKVEFLVSFYNNEISEKSEIFDDQFSVERPDGSNFTLKIRSTKLEDSAMYFCASSEAGFSYEQYFGPGTRLTVT.